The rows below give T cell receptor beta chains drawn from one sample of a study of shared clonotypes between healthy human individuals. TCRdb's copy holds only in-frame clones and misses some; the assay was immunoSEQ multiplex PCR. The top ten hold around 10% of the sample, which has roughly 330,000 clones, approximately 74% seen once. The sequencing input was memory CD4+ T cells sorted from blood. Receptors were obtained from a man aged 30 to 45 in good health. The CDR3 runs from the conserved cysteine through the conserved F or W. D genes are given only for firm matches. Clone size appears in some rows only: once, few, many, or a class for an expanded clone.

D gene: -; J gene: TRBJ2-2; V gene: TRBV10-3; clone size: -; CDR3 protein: CAIAQGGTGELFF; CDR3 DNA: TGTGCCATCGCTCAGGGTGGCACCGGGGAGCTGTTTTTT
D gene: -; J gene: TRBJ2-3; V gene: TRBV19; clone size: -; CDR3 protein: CASSRSDTDTQYF; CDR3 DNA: TGTGCCAGTAGTAGAAGTGACACAGATACGCAGTATTTT
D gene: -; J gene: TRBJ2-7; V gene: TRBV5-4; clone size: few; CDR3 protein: CASSSDSASYEQYF; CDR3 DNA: TGTGCCAGCAGCTCAGACAGCGCATCCTACGAGCAGTACTTC
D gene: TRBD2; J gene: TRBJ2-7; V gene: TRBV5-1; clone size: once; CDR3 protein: CASSLAASGASPYEQYF; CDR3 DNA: TGCGCCAGCAGCTTGGCGGCTAGCGGGGCATCCCCCTACGAGCAGTACTTC
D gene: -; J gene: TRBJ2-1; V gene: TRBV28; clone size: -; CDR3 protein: CASSFFGGPGDEQFF; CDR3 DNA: TGTGCCAGTTCCTTCTTCGGGGGCCCTGGGGATGAGCAGTTCTTC
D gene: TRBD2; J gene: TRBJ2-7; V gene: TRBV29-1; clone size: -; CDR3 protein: CSVETGFGLAGGEQYF; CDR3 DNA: TGCAGCGTTGAAACGGGGTTCGGTCTAGCGGGAGGCGAGCAGTACTTC
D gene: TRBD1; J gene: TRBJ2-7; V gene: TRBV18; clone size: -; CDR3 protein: CASSPSTGGYEQYF; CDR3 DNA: TGTGCCAGCTCACCGAGTACAGGGGGATACGAGCAGTACTTC
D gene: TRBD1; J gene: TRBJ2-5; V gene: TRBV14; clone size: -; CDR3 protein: CASSRDRGPSETQYF; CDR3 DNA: TGTGCCAGCAGCCGGGACAGGGGGCCGTCAGAGACCCAGTACTTC
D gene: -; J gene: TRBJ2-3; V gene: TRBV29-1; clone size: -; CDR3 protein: CSAEGGSDTQYF; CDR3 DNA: TGCAGCGCCGAGGGGGGTTCGGATACGCAGTATTTT
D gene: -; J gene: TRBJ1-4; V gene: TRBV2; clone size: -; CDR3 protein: CASNGQPNEKLFF; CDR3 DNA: TGTGCCAGCAACGGACAGCCTAATGAAAAACTGTTTTTT
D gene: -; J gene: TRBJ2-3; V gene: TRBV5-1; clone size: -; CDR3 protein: CASSPAGDTQYF; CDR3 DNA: TGCGCCAGCAGCCCGGCGGGAGATACGCAGTATTTT
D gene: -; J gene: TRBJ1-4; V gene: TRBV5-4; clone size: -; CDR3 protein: CASSLAGYNEKLFF; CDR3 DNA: TGTGCCAGCAGCTTGGCCGGGTATAATGAAAAACTGTTTTTT
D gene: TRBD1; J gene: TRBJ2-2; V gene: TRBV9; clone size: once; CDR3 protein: CASSVAGQGVFTGELFF; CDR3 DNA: TGTGCCAGCAGCGTAGCCGGACAGGGTGTGTTCACCGGGGAGCTGTTTTTT
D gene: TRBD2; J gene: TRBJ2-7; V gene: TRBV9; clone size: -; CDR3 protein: CASSKWAGGPYEQYF; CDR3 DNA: TGTGCCAGCAGCAAATGGGCGGGAGGGCCCTACGAGCAGTACTTC
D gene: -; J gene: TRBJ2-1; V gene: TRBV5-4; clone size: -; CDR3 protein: CASSSDLSSYNEQFF; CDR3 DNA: TGTGCCAGCAGCTCGGACCTGAGCTCCTACAATGAGCAGTTCTTC
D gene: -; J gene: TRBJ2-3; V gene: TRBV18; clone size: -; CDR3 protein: CASSPQQISRGSNKPTDTQYF; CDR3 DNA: TGTGCCAGCTCACCGCAACAGATCTCGAGAGGGTCTAATAAGCCCACAGATACGCAGTATTTT
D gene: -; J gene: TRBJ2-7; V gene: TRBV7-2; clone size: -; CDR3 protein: CASSLSASVYEQYF; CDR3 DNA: TGTGCCAGCAGCTTATCCGCCTCCGTCTACGAGCAGTACTTC
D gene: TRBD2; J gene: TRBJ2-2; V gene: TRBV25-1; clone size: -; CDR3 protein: CASRETAGVAGELFF; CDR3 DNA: TGTGCCAGCAGGGAGACGGCGGGAGTGGCCGGGGAGCTGTTTTTT
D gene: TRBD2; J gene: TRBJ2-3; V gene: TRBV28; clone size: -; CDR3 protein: CASSLLAGVLYF; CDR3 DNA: TGTGCCAGCAGTTTATTAGCGGGAGTTTTGTATTTT
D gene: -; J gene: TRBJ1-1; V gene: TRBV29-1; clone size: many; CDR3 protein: CSVVGPAMNTEAFF; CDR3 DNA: TGCAGCGTTGTGGGACCTGCCATGAACACTGAAGCTTTCTTT